The source of this TCR beta chain is a study of CD8 T cells in ankylosing spondylitis. Whole-study results and caveats: As for the disease-linked clones, they showed a CD8+ phenotype and occurred at relatively low frequencies in peripheral blood. It appeared that ankylosing spondylitis blood was characterized by a TCR beta motif of under ten highly homologous variants.

The germline V gene has CDR1 SGHAT and CDR2 FQNNGV. The CDR3 loop spans 16 amino acids. V was trimmed by 2 bases and J by 9 bases, leaving 20 bases between them. As to this clonotype: The target antigen is unknown.

Quantitative molecular-barcoded 5'-RACE generated the TCR beta libraries. TCRdb used MiXCR to reprocess the 5' RACE reads, holding one entry per CDR3 protein. The repertoire holds a few hundred thousand distinct CDR3 sequences, with about 10% as singletons. This chain connects TRBV11-2 to TRBJ2-1; D not resolved. This sequence originates from a male donor with ankylosing spondylitis or in good health (not recorded which). The sample taken for sequencing was blood, either unsorted or a sorted T cell fraction (not recorded which). CDR3 protein: CASSLRKSIEPGEQFF. DNA for the CDR3: TGTGCCAGCAGCTTACGAAAAAGCATCGAGCCTGGTGAGCAGTTCTTC.